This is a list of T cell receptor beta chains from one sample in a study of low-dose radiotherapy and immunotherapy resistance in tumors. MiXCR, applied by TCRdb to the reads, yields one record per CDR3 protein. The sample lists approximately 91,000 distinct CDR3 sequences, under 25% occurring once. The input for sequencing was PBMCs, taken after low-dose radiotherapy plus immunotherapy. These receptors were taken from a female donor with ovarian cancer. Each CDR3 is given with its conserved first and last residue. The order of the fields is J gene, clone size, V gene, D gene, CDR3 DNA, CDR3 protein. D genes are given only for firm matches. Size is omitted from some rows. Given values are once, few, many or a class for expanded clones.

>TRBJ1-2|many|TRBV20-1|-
TGCAGTGCTGGAGGACGACAAGCCAACTATGGCTACACCTTC
CSAGGRQANYGYTF
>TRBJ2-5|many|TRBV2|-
TGTGCCAGCAGTGAAGGCAGCCTTGGCCAAGAGACCCAGTACTTC
CASSEGSLGQETQYF
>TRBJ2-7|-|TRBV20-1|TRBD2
TGCAGTGCCACCCGGACTAGCGGGAGTCTTGACGAGCAGTACTTC
CSATRTSGSLDEQYF
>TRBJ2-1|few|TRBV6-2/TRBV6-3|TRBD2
TGTGCCACCAGACTAGCGGGAGAATACAATGAGCAGTTCTTC
CATRLAGEYNEQFF
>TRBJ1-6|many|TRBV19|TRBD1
TGTGCCAGTAGTGGGCCCCTGGGACAGGGGGCTTCACCCCTCCACTTT
CASSGPLGQGASPLHF
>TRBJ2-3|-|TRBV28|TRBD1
TGTGCCAGCAGTTCATCTACCCCTTGGACAGGGGAGGGTAAAGATACGCAGTATTTT
CASSSSTPWTGEGKDTQYF
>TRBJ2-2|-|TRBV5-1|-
TGCGCCAGCAGCTTACGCTTAGGTGGGGGGCGCGCCGGGGAGCTGTTTTTT
CASSLRLGGGRAGELFF
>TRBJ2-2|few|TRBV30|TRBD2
TGTGCCTGGAGTTTGGGGCTAGCGGGCACCGGGGAGCTGTTTTTT
CAWSLGLAGTGELFF
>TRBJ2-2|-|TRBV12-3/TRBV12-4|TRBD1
TGTGCCAGCCCTCGGACAGGGGTCACCGGGGAGCTGTTTTTT
CASPRTGVTGELFF
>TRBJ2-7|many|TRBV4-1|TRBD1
TGCGCCAGCAGCCAAGCGGGACAGGGGTTTCCCTACGAGCAGTACTTC
CASSQAGQGFPYEQYF
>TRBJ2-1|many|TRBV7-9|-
TGTGCCAGCAGCTTGCGCAGACACAATGAGCAGTTCTTC
CASSLRRHNEQFF
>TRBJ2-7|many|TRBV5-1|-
TGCGCCAGCAGTAAGGACGTCGGGCTTGAGCAGTACTTC
CASSKDVGLEQYF
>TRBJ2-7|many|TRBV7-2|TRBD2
TGTGCCAGCAGCTGGACTAGCGGGAGGGCCGGGCGACTTCCCTACGAGCAGTACTTC
CASSWTSGRAGRLPYEQYF
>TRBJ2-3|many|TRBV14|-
TGTGCCAGCAGCCAAGATCAGTGGGCCCCCGGAGGCACAGATACGCAGTATTTT
CASSQDQWAPGGTDTQYF
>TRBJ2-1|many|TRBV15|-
TGTGCCACCAGCCCCGGCTTAGGCGCCTACAATGAGCAGTTCTTC
CATSPGLGAYNEQFF
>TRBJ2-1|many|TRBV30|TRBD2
TGTGCCTGGGCCTCGGGATCCTTAGGACGACTAGCGGGACATACTGAGCAGTTCTTC
CAWASGSLGRLAGHTEQFF
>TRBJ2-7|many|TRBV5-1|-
TGCGCCAGCAGCTTGGGAGTCGGGGACGAGCAGTACTTC
CASSLGVGDEQYF